One TCR beta chain is described in this entry. Its antigen target is currently unknown. It has no much larger one-base neighbor in the sample; base qualities were not kept. Between the V and J ends, shortened by 4 bases and 4 bases respectively, the junction contains 5 bases. CDR1 is given as DFQATT and CDR2 as SNEGSKA, both from the germline V gene (reference sequence). There are 11 amino acids in the CDR3, from cysteine to phenylalanine inclusive. Kept here is only the CDR3 DNA, which spans 33 bases and is read in frame from base 1. Sorted unstimulated T cells, along with proliferating T cells recovered from mixed lymphocyte reactions, underwent TCRbeta CDR3 sequencing. Fresh whole blood from approximately ten HLA-typed healthy donors was used to isolate PBMCs. Unstimulated CD4+ regulatory T cells were FACS-sorted to map the origin of alloreactive clones. This sample was taken from a study of siplizumab effects on memory and regulatory T cells (dated by TCRdb to about 2019). Study-wide context: The study examined how the anti-CD2 antibody siplizumab affects alloreactive T-cell subsets in allogeneic mixed lymphocyte reactions built from human PBMCs. Points the paper makes about the study in general: Whether proliferating Tregs from siplizumab cultures actually had suppressive function was not functionally confirmed. Among mappable alloreactive CD4+ clones, the Treg-derived fraction averaged around 69% with siplizumab versus roughly 25% in control reactions. Siplizumab significantly reduced the cumulative frequency of alloreactive sequences traceable to unstimulated CD4+ memory T cells. A naive or memory phenotype could not be assigned to roughly 80-95% of proliferating CD4+ or CD8+ clones. Sequences below about 10^-5 frequency were poorly captured, so only a minor fraction of alloreactive clones could be mapped to unstimulated subsets. Unstimulated naive T cells appeared more diverse than memory T cells, and naive cells seemed to contribute substantially to the alloresponse.

Libraries were constructed by the immunoSEQ multiplex PCR assay. The deep sequencing platform assayed about 90,000 TCR templates per sample. Genomic DNA extracted from sorted T cells was the material used for TCRbeta CDR3 sequencing. Turning to the authors' computational methods: The R programming language was used for clonal analysis of TCRbeta CDR3 data. Alloreactive CD4+ and CD8+ clones were identified by comparing unstimulated samples to CFSE-low samples taken after the reaction. Regulatory or non-regulatory origin of alloreactive CD4+ clones was assigned by matching sequences to the sorted unstimulated Treg and non-Treg repertoires. Entries here come from immuneACCESS through TCRdb and include only in-frame sequences with V and J called. Some clones fail to appear in such tables; in the studies checked, an unresolved V gene covers under half of the shortfall, and the cause of the remainder is unknown. V and J calls and clone size are given by that table; D and trimming were obtained from the DNA. This sample comprises about 110,000 clones, approximately 90% of them detected only once. 0.75% of the sample goes to the ten largest clones.

The sequenced sample consisted of Tregs sorted from blood. The receptor was derived from a human donor in good health. The chain employs TRBV20-1 and TRBJ1-3; the D gene cannot be named for sure. The CDR3 protein sequence reads: CSAIVGNTIYF. The DNA sequence is TGCAGTGCTATCGTCGGAAACACCATATATTTT.